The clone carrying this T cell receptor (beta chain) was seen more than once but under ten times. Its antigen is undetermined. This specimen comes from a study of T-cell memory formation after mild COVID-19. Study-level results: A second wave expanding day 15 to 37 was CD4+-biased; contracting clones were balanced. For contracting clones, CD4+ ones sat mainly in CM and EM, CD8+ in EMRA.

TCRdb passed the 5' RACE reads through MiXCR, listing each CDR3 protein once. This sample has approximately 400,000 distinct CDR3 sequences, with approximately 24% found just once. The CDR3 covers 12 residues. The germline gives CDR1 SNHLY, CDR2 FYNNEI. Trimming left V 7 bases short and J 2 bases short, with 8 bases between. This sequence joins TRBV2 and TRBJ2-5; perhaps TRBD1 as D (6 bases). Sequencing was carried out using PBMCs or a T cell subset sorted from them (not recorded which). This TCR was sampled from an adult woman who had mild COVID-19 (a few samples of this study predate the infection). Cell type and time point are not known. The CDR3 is CASTGEQETQYF. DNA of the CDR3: TGTGCCAGCACAGGGGAACAAGAGACCCAGTACTTC.